What follows is one T cell receptor beta chain and its context. Its antigen remains unidentified. UMI-tagged TRB cDNA libraries were built via 5' RACE. TCRdb reprocessed the 5' RACE reads; each CDR3 protein has one entry and no DNA is given. In all, the sample yields about 98,000 distinct CDR3 sequences. The sample belongs to a study of CXCR3-negative and CXCR3-positive naive CD8 T cells. Whole-study findings and limits: Surface CD5 matched across naive subsets, and TRB CDR3 properties served to infer TCR strength. Naive cells with CXCR3 showed TRB CDR3s that were more hydrophobic than those in CXCR3-negative naive cells.

The germline V gene has CDR1 MNHNY and CDR2 SVGAGI (reference sequence). There are 15 residues in the CDR3. This chain uses TRBV6-6 with TRBJ2-7; TCRdb indicates TRBD1, and absent DNA this call remains unverified. The sample taken for sequencing was naive CXCR3+ CD8+ T cells from blood. Regarding subset: CD45RO-CCR7+CD27+CD95- naive CD8+ T cells expressing CXCR3 (TNR3+). The TCR originated in a human donor in good health. Some clones in this sample may be carry-over from other donors' samples. The CDR3 sequence is CASRAGDPIAYEQYF.